These 16 T cell receptor beta chains were all obtained from the same sample, sequenced in a study of T cell responses to AZD1222 COVID-19 vaccine (dated by TCRdb to about 2021). The receptor library was made with the immunoSEQ multiplex PCR assay. The immuneACCESS repertoire file appears here via TCRdb, limited to in-frame rearrangements. These files lack a portion of the clones; in checked studies, under half of the deficit traces to unresolved V genes, and the cause of the others is not known. This sample has 90,000 to 120,000 clones in its table, and approximately 93% of those were observed once. The ten largest clones capture approximately 4.7% of the sample. The time point label here, explained by the study, means: baseline before first vaccination. Sequences were derived from peripheral blood, sampled on day 0 of AZD1222 vaccination. These receptors all stem from an adult in good health.

The gene calls are TRBV3-1 (or the pseudogene TRBV3-2) and TRBJ1-2; D not certain. Trimming left V 0 bases short and J 8 bases short, with 16 bases between. Germline CDR1 and CDR2: LGHDT and YNNKEL (reference sequence). The CDR3 is made up of 15 amino acids. DNA for the CDR3: TGTGCCAGCAGCCAAGACCCCTTTTCGGCTTTCGGCTACACCTTC. The encoded protein is CASSQDPFSAFGYTF.

The gene calls are TRBV15 and TRBJ2-7; tentatively, D is TRBD2 (5 bases). The CDR3 is made up of 18 amino acids. Trimming stripped 0 bases from V and 0 bases from J, with 18 bases between. Germline CDR1 and CDR2: LNHNV and YYDKDF (reference sequence). In DNA form, the CDR3 reads TGTGCCACCAGCAGAGATTCTTTAGAAGCGGAAAGCTCCTACGAGCAGTACTTC. It translates to CATSRDSLEAESSYEQYF. The variable domain in full, with the rest retrieved from reference TRBV15 and TRBJ2-7, is DAMVIQNPRYQVTQFGKPVTLSCSQTLNHNVMYWYQQKSSQAPKLLFHYYDKDFNNEADTPDNFQSRRPNTSFCFLDIRSPGLGDTAMYLCATSRDSLEAESSYEQYFGPGTRLTVT.

This chain connects TRBV18 to TRBJ2-7; 14 bases match TRBD2. The germline V gene has CDR1 KGHSH and CDR2 LQKENI. The CDR3 runs 15 residues. V lost 6 bases, J lost 7 bases, and 8 bases stayed unmatched. The CDR3 nucleotides are TGTGCCAGCTCCGGACTAGCGGGAGGTCCGGGGGAGCAGTACTTC. It yields the protein CASSGLAGGPGEQYF.

This chain connects TRBV6-5 to TRBJ2-1; TRBD2 aligns across 11 bases. This CDR3 comprises 15 residues. J lost 6 bases, V lost 6 bases, and 7 bases had no gene match. Germline CDR1 MNHEY, CDR2 SVGAGI. The CDR3 here is CASRALAGARNEQFF. The CDR3 DNA is TGTGCCAGCAGGGCACTAGCGGGAGCTCGCAATGAGCAGTTCTTC.

The chain recombines TRBV11-2 with TRBJ2-3; TRBD2 matches at 12 bases. The CDR3 extends over 16 amino acids. CDR1 and CDR2 from the germline V gene are SGHAT and FQNNGV. Trimming took 5 bases from V and 2 from J; bases not matched to a gene: 5. The DNA for the CDR3 is TGTGCCAGCAGCCCACTAGCGGGAGGCTACACAGATACGCAGTATTTT. This translates into CASSPLAGGYTDTQYF.

This chain uses TRBV30 with TRBJ1-1; weak D call: TRBD1 (5 bases). The CDR3 extends over 13 amino acids. V was pared by 2 bases and J by 1 base, with 8 bases between. Germline V gene lookup returns CDR1 GTSNPN and CDR2 SVGIG (reference sequence). The CDR3 region has the DNA TGTGCCTGGAGTATCGGGGGGAACACTGAAGCTTTCTTT. Its translation: CAWSIGGNTEAFF.

The chain recombines TRBV19 with TRBJ1-2; 9 bases align to TRBD1. CDR1 is LNHDA and CDR2 is SQIVND in the germline V gene (reference sequence). Trimming cost V 11 bases and J 9 bases; bases outside gene matches: 16. The CDR3 is 14 amino acids. In DNA form, the CDR3 reads TGTGCCGAGTCGCAATCGGGACAGGGCGAGTGCTACACCTTC. Amino acids: CAESQSGQGECYTF.

The chain employs TRBV9 and TRBJ2-7; TRBD2 aligns across 9 bases. The CDR3 totals 15 residues. Germline V gene sequence: CDR1 SGDLS, CDR2 YYNGEE. Trimming took 0 bases from V and 1 from J; bases not matched to a gene: 2. The CDR3 bases are TGTGCCAGCAGCGTAGGTAGCGGGAGTTCCTACGAGCAGTACTTC. Translation: CASSVGSGSSYEQYF.

This chain uses TRBV28 with TRBJ1-2; maybe TRBD1 (5 bases). This CDR3 is 14 amino acids long. The germline CDR1 and CDR2 sequences are MDHEN and SYDVKM. Trimming removed 2 bases at V and 7 bases at J, with 14 bases between. DNA of the CDR3: TGTGCCAGCAGTTTAAGGTCCGTGGGACGTGGCTACACCTTC. It codes for CASSLRSVGRGYTF.

The chain has TRBV5-1 and TRBJ2-7; D remains ambiguous. Germline V gene data show CDR1 as SGHRS and CDR2 as YFSETQ. The V and J ends lost 3 bases and 5 bases respectively, with 12 bases between them. The CDR3 covers 13 residues. CDR3: CASSSPGRDEQYF. The CDR3 DNA follows: TGCGCCAGCAGCTCCCCAGGACGGGACGAGCAGTACTTC. Based on the CDR3 plus reference TRBV5-1 and TRBJ2-7, the full variable domain is KAGVTQTPRYLIKTRGQQVTLSCSPISGHRSVSWYQQTPGQGLQFLFEYFSETQRNKGNFPGRFSGRQFSNSRSEMNVSTLELGDSALYLCASSSPGRDEQYFGPGTRLTVT.

This chain uses TRBV5-1 with TRBJ2-3; D unclear. Germline V CDR1 and CDR2: SGHRS, YFSETQ. This CDR3 is 14 amino acids long. V lost 0 bases to trimming and J lost 3 bases, with 8 bases between them. The CDR3, as DNA: TGCGCCAGCAGCTTGGCCTGGGGAACAGATACGCAGTATTTT. Its translation is CASSLAWGTDTQYF. The full variable domain, rest sourced from reference TRBV5-1 and TRBJ2-3, is KAGVTQTPRYLIKTRGQQVTLSCSPISGHRSVSWYQQTPGQGLQFLFEYFSETQRNKGNFPGRFSGRQFSNSRSEMNVSTLELGDSALYLCASSLAWGTDTQYFGPGTRLTVL.

This clone was picked up one time. This sequence joins TRBV10-3 and TRBJ2-1; a possible D gene is TRBD2 (6 bases). The germline V and J ends were trimmed by 2 bases and 1 base, with 9 bases remaining between them. Germline-derived CDR1 and CDR2 are ENHRY and SYGVKD. The CDR3 has 15 residues. CDR3 coding DNA: TGTGCCATCAGTGAGCGGGGGTCTTCCTACAATGAGCAGTTCTTC. This codes for CAISERGSSYNEQFF.

The chain is built from TRBV11-3 and TRBJ2-1; 9 positions agree with TRBD2. V lost 5 bases, J lost 5 bases, and 10 bases stayed unmatched. The CDR3 is made up of 16 amino acids. CDR1 is SGHNT and CDR2 is YENEEA in the germline V gene. Written as DNA, the CDR3 is TGTGCCAGCAGCGTAGCTGAGACTAGCGGTAACAATGAGCAGTTCTTC. Its translation: CASSVAETSGNNEQFF.

J is TRBJ2-5 and V is TRBV4-2; either TRBD1 or TRBD2 may fit D (7 bases each). Germline CDR1 and CDR2: LGHNA and YNFKEQ. V dropped 1 base and J dropped 4 bases, with 16 bases sitting between them. The CDR3 contains 16 residues. CDR3 bases: TGTGCCAGCAGCCAAGTCATCTCAGGGGGGGGAGAGACCCAGTACTTC. As protein: CASSQVISGGGETQYF.

The J gene is TRBJ1-4, the V gene TRBV5-1; a weak D match, TRBD1 (5 bases). Germline V gene sequence: CDR1 SGHRS, CDR2 YFSETQ. The CDR3 has 14 residues. V was cut by 2 bases and J by 2 bases, with 7 bases left in between. The CDR3 coding sequence is TGCGCCAGCAGCTTTCAGGGTACTAATGAAAAACTGTTTTTT. Translated, it gives CASSFQGTNEKLFF.

This clone was seen only a few times. The chain recombines TRBV6-2 or TRBV6-3 with TRBJ1-3; D perhaps matches TRBD1 (5 bases). Germline-derived CDR1 and CDR2 are MNHEY and SVGEGT. This CDR3 comprises 15 residues. Trimming removed 6 bases from V and 0 bases from J, with 12 bases in between. The CDR3 loop reads CASSRQSFSGNTIYF. The CDR3 DNA follows: TGTGCCAGCAGCCGACAGTCTTTCTCTGGAAACACCATATATTTT.